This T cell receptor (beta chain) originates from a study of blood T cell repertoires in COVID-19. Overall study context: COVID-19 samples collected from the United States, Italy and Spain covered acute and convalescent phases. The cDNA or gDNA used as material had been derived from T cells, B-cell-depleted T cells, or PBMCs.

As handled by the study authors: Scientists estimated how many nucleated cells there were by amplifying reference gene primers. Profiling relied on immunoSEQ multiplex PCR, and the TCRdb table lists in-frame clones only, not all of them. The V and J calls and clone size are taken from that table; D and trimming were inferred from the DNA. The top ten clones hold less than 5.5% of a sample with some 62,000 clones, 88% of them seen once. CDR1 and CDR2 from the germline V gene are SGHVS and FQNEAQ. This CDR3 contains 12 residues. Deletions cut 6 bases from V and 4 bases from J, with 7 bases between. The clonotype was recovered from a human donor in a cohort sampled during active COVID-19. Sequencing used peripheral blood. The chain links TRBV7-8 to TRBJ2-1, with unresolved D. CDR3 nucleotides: TGTGCCAGCAGTCGCGGATACAATGAGCAGTTCTTC. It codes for CASSRGYNEQFF.